A selection of T cell receptor beta chains follows, all from one sample in a study of technical replicates of blood from a handful of donors. TCRdb's table, derived via immunoSEQ multiplex PCR, lists solely in-frame clones and lacks some. The sample carries approximately 69,000 clones, over 70% recorded once. Sequencing used PBMCs. The receptors originated from a human donor in good health. Some clones in this sample may be carry-over from other donors' samples. Each CDR3 is given with its conserved first and last residue. The D gene is left open where the match is weak. Expanded clones get a size class; other rows say once, few or many, or leave the size out.

len	v_gene	j_gene	abundance	d_gene	CDR3aa	CDR3nt
17	TRBV30	TRBJ2-7	.	TRBD1	CAWSVVLGDRPKYEQYF	TGTGCCTGGAGTGTAGTTTTAGGGGACAGGCCAAAGTACGAGCAGTACTTC
17	TRBV4-1	TRBJ2-3	.	TRBD2	CASSQDGAGGPQDTQYF	TGCGCCAGCAGCCAAGATGGAGCGGGAGGGCCGCAAGATACGCAGTATTTT
14	TRBV5-1	TRBJ2-7	.	.	CASSLIEGVNEQYF	TGCGCCAGCAGCTTAATCGAGGGGGTGAACGAGCAGTACTTC
16	TRBV5-6	TRBJ2-4	.	.	CASSFGAAEWGDIQYF	TGTGCCAGCAGCTTTGGGGCCGCGGAATGGGGGGACATTCAGTACTTC
14	TRBV27	TRBJ1-1	.	.	CASSSTLEDTEAFF	TGTGCCAGCAGTTCGACCCTGGAGGACACTGAAGCTTTCTTT
16	TRBV4-3	TRBJ2-5	.	TRBD2	CASSQGSGGTQETQYF	TGCGCCAGCAGCCAAGGGTCGGGGGGTACCCAAGAGACCCAGTACTTC
15	TRBV5-1	TRBJ2-1	.	TRBD2	CASSTRGVTYNEQFF	TGCGCCAGCAGCACCCGGGGGGTTACCTACAATGAGCAGTTCTTC
14	TRBV7-2	TRBJ2-3	few	.	CASSLGANSDTQYF	TGTGCCAGCAGCCTAGGTGCCAACTCAGATACGCAGTATTTT
14	TRBV7-2	TRBJ2-5	.	.	CASSLSGARETQYF	TGTGCCAGCAGCTTATCAGGGGCGCGGGAGACCCAGTACTTC
15	TRBV11-2	TRBJ2-1	.	TRBD1	CASRPMTGSYNEQFF	TGTGCCAGCAGGCCTATGACAGGGTCCTACAATGAGCAGTTCTTC
13	TRBV7-2	TRBJ1-2	.	.	CASSFYGRYGYTF	TGTGCCAGCAGCTTTTATGGGCGCTATGGCTACACCTTC
15	TRBV4-3	TRBJ2-7	.	.	CASSQSPGQNYEQYF	TGCGCCAGCAGCCAGTCACCGGGACAAAACTACGAGCAGTACTTC
16	TRBV4-2	TRBJ2-5	.	TRBD2	CASSSRLAGGVETQYF	TGTGCCAGCAGCTCCCGACTAGCGGGAGGGGTAGAGACCCAGTACTTC
14	TRBV5-1	TRBJ2-7	once	.	CASSWSGTPGEQYF	TGCGCCAGCAGCTGGAGCGGGACACCTGGGGAGCAGTACTTC
15	TRBV7-8	TRBJ2-7	once	.	CASSLGRGTYYEQYF	TGTGCCAGCAGCCTCGGACGTGGGACATACTACGAGCAGTACTTC
11	TRBV6-6	TRBJ2-1	.	.	CASSPYNEQFF	TGTGCCAGCAGTCCTTACAATGAGCAGTTCTTC
15	TRBV5-4	TRBJ2-5	.	TRBD2	CASSLRTSGGETQYF	TGTGCCAGCAGCTTGCGGACTAGCGGAGGAGAGACCCAGTACTTC
13	TRBV19	TRBJ1-2	.	.	CASSFRGGYGYTF	TGTGCCAGTAGTTTCCGGGGTGGCTATGGCTACACCTTC
16	TRBV6-1	TRBJ2-1	few	TRBD2	CASSDPSGNAYNEQFF	TGTGCCAGCAGTGATCCTAGCGGGAATGCCTACAATGAGCAGTTCTTC
15	TRBV30	TRBJ2-1	.	TRBD1	CAWSVGQGVGNEQFF	TGTGCCTGGAGTGTAGGACAGGGGGTAGGCAATGAGCAGTTCTTC
15	TRBV7-2	TRBJ2-7	.	TRBD2	CASSQAGTTPGEQYF	TGTGCCAGCAGCCAAGCGGGGACGACTCCCGGCGAGCAGTACTTC